The 32 T cell receptor beta chains below come from one sample, sequenced in a study of T cell repertoires in cytomegalovirus infection. Each CDR3 protein gets one entry after TCRdb re-called the reads with MiXCR. The table has approximately 76,000 distinct CDR3 sequences, about 24% seen once. What these receptors recognize is not known. Specimen: CD8+ T cells from cultured PBMCs, collected from culture after CMV antigen stimulation. All receptors come from a human donor in good health (CMV status not recorded). Some clones in this sample may be carry-over from other donors' samples.

This clonotype was seen only once. The chain uses TRBV2 and TRBJ2-5; D gene unclear. The germline V gene has CDR1 SNHLY and CDR2 FYNNEI. V dropped 2 bases and J dropped 5 bases, with 3 bases sitting between them. The CDR3 has 11 residues. CDR3 residues: CASSELETQYF. As DNA, the CDR3 is TGTGCCAGCAGTGAACTGGAGACCCAGTACTTC.

This chain uses TRBV28 with TRBJ2-2; 10 nucleotides agree with TRBD1. The V segment lost 6 bases and the J segment 3 bases; nucleotides outside the gene matches: 13. The germline V gene has CDR1 MDHEN and CDR2 SYDVKM. The length of the CDR3 is 18 residues. CDR3 region: CASSGPSDRGTYTGELFF. The CDR3 DNA is TGTGCCAGCAGCGGACCCTCGGACAGGGGGACCTACACCGGGGAGCTGTTTTTT.

This clonotype was counted between two and nine times. The gene calls are TRBV4-3 and TRBJ2-2; D is possibly TRBD1 (5 bases). The germline V gene has CDR1 LGHNA and CDR2 YSLEER. The germline V and J ends were trimmed by 0 bases and 6 bases, with 11 bases remaining between them. The CDR3 length is 15 residues. CDR3 sequence (DNA): TGCGCCAGCAGCCAAGATCAAGCGACAGCCGGGGAGCTGTTTTTT. This codes for CASSQDQATAGELFF.

The chain uses TRBV18 and TRBJ1-1; possibly TRBD1 for D (5 bases). Germline V gene data show CDR1 as KGHSH and CDR2 as LQKENI. CDR3 size: 13 residues. The V and J ends lost 3 bases and 1 base respectively, with 6 bases between them. In nucleotides, the CDR3 is TGTGCCAGCTCACCGGGGCCGAACACTGAAGCTTTCTTT. It is translated as CASSPGPNTEAFF.

This clonotype was seen more than once but under ten times. The V gene is TRBV6-5, the J gene TRBJ1-1; D is possibly TRBD1 (6 bases). This CDR3 region has 14 residues. The germline gives CDR1 MNHEY, CDR2 SVGAGI. V was pared by 5 bases and J by 1 base, with 11 bases between. CDR3 region: CASSAGHKNTEAFF. In nucleotides, the CDR3 is TGTGCCAGCAGTGCGGGACATAAGAACACTGAAGCTTTCTTT.

The chain is built from TRBV7-6 and TRBJ2-1; D is unclear. Germline V gene data show CDR1 as SGHVS and CDR2 as FNYEAQ. The CDR3 sequence is 14 residues long. V was pared by 0 bases and J by 3 bases, with 6 bases between. In nucleotides, the CDR3 is TGTGCCAGCAGCTTAGCAGGGTACTACAATGAGCAGTTCTTC. Its translation is CASSLAGYYNEQFF.

For the CDR3, the DNA is TGTGCCTGGAGTGTAGGTGGGGGGCCGGATTACAATGAGCAGTTCTTC. Protein sequence: CAWSVGGGPDYNEQFF. The J gene is TRBJ2-1, the V gene TRBV30; D is tentatively TRBD1 or TRBD2 (6 bases each). Germline lookup yields CDR1 GTSNPN and CDR2 SVGIG (reference sequence). The CDR3 sequence is 16 residues long. Trimming pared 0 bases from V and 4 bases from J, leaving 16 bases between.

The rearrangement uses TRBV28 and TRBJ1-1, with D tentatively TRBD1 (5 bases). V lost 8 bases to trimming and J lost 6 bases, with 16 bases between them. Germline V gives CDR1 MDHEN, CDR2 SYDVKM. This CDR3 spans 13 amino acids. CDR3 in amino acids: CASGVLGGAEAFF. In DNA form, the CDR3 reads TGTGCCAGCGGGGTGCTTGGGGGGGCTGAAGCTTTCTTT. The full variable domain, completed using reference TRBV28 and TRBJ1-1, is DVKVTQSSRYLVKRTGEKVFLECVQDMDHENMFWYRQDPGLGLRLIYFSYDVKMKEKGDIPEGYSVSREKKERFSLILESASTNQTSMYLCASGVLGGAEAFFGQGTRLTVV.

This clonotype was seen only a few times. The chain carries TRBV10-2 and TRBJ2-7; 8 nucleotides line up with TRBD1. Germline CDR1 reads WSHSY; CDR2 reads SAAADI. Unmatched junction bases numbered 3, after V lost 8 bases and J lost 0 bases. The CDR3 spans 13 residues. CDR3 residues: CASRDRSSYEQYF. CDR3 in DNA: TGCGCCAGCCGGGACAGGAGCTCCTACGAGCAGTACTTC.

V and J are TRBV9 and TRBJ1-3; no clear D gene. V was cut by 0 bases and J by 2 bases, with 9 bases left in between. The length of the CDR3 is 15 residues. The germline V gene has CDR1 SGDLS and CDR2 YYNGEE. As DNA, the CDR3 is TGTGCCAGCAGCGTAGGACGGCAAACTGGAAACACCATATATTTT. Its translation: CASSVGRQTGNTIYF.

V usage is TRBV5-1 and J usage is TRBJ2-6; D tentatively fits TRBD1 or TRBD2 (5 bases each). V lost 4 bases, J lost 0 bases, and 23 bases lay in between. The CDR3 runs to 20 residues. Germline V gives CDR1 SGHRS, CDR2 YFSETQ. The CDR3 nucleotides are TGCGCCAGCAGCCCAATCATAATTCAGGGAGCGCACTCTGGGGCCAACGTCCTGACTTTC. Protein product: CASSPIIIQGAHSGANVLTF.

This clonotype has only a few counts. This chain connects TRBV7-9 to TRBJ2-5; D unresolved. The CDR3 loop spans 12 amino acids. CDR1 is SEHNR, CDR2 FQNEAQ, per germline (reference sequence). V lost 3 bases, J lost 5 bases, and 7 bases lay in between. The CDR3 DNA is TGTGCCAGCAGCTTTGTTGGGGAGACCCAGTACTTC. Its protein is CASSFVGETQYF.

The chain employs TRBV27 and TRBJ2-7, with no clear D. This CDR3 spans 14 amino acids. Per germline, CDR1 MNHEY and CDR2 SMNVEV (reference sequence). Between the trimmed V and J ends, which lost 5 bases and 0 bases, there was a span of 11 bases. CDR3 residues: CASSLYLSSYEQYF. For the CDR3, the DNA is TGTGCCAGCAGTCTATACCTTAGCTCCTACGAGCAGTACTTC.

The V and J genes are TRBV27 and TRBJ2-2; 7 bases align to TRBD1. The J segment lost 8 bases and the V segment lost 8 bases, leaving 14 bases of the junction unmatched. CDR1 is MNHEY, CDR2 SMNVEV, per germline (reference sequence). CDR3 length: 15 residues. The DNA for the CDR3 is TGTGCCAGCGGCCCCAGGACAGGATTTAGGGGGGAGCTGTTTTTT. It encodes CASGPRTGFRGELFF.

This clonotype was counted a few times. This chain joins TRBV6-2 or TRBV6-3 and TRBJ2-7; D not resolved. The CDR3 has 14 residues. Trimming removed 6 bases at V and 1 base at J, with 13 bases between. The germline CDR1 and CDR2 sequences are MNHEY and SVGEGT. CDR3 amino acids: CASRRDDRSYEQYF. CDR3 sequence (DNA): TGTGCCAGCAGACGAGACGATCGGTCCTACGAGCAGTACTTC.

This clonotype was observed once. CDR3 in amino acids: CASGGAGAGGPPDTQYF. CDR3 bases: TGTGCTAGTGGTGGGGCGGGGGCGGGGGGTCCCCCAGATACGCAGTATTTT. The chain employs TRBV12-5 and TRBJ2-3, with 8 bases identical to TRBD2. The CDR3 spans 17 residues. Germline V lookup: CDR1 LGHNT, CDR2 FRNRAP. V dropped 5 bases and J dropped 4; count of bases not matched to a gene: 14.

This chain joins TRBV20-1 and TRBJ2-7, with 9 bases lining up with TRBD2. V shed 1 base and J 3 bases; nucleotides not matched to a gene: 10. CDR1 is DFQATT and CDR2 is SNEGSKA in the germline V gene (reference sequence). The CDR3 is 16 amino acids. DNA of the CDR3: TGCAGTGCTAGAGTCCCTGCTAGCGGGATAGGCTACGAGCAGTACTTC. It is translated as CSARVPASGIGYEQYF.

The table lists this clonotype with many counts. The rearrangement joins TRBV4-2 to TRBJ2-7, with 13 bases matching TRBD2. V was clipped by 5 bases and J by 1 base; unmatched bases: 8. Germline V lookup: CDR1 LGHNA, CDR2 YNFKEQ. The CDR3 totals 17 residues. The CDR3, as DNA: TGTGCCAGCAGCGCCACACTAGCGGGGGGGGGGTCCTACGAGCAGTACTTC. Translation: CASSATLAGGGSYEQYF.

The chain joins TRBV12-3 or TRBV12-4 to TRBJ1-2; D unresolved. Trimming stripped 4 bases from V and 2 bases from J, with 2 bases between. The CDR3 spans 11 residues. The chain's CDR3 is CASSSNYGYTF. DNA of the CDR3: TGTGCCAGCAGTTCGAACTATGGCTACACCTTC.

V gene TRBV4-1 combines with J gene TRBJ1-2; D perhaps matches TRBD1 (5 bases). Deletions cut 7 bases from V and 5 bases from J, with 8 bases between. CDR1 and CDR2 from the germline V gene are MGHRA and YSYEKL. CDR3 length equals 11 residues. CDR3 DNA sequence: TGCGCCAGCACCCAGGGTTATGGCTACACCTTC. Translation: CASTQGYGYTF.

The sample holds one count of this clonotype. The J gene is TRBJ1-2, the V gene TRBV5-1, with D unresolved. Germline CDR1 reads SGHRS; CDR2 reads YFSETQ. The CDR3 is made up of 12 amino acids. The germline V and J ends were trimmed by 5 bases and 3 bases, with 8 bases remaining between them. CDR3 coding DNA: TGCGCCAGCAGAGGCGGGGACTATGGCTACACCTTC. This encodes CASRGGDYGYTF.

This clonotype was counted a few times. The chain links TRBV20-1 to TRBJ1-1, with 9 nucleotides matching TRBD1. The CDR3 has 15 amino acids. Germline CDR1 reads DFQATT; CDR2 reads SNEGSKA (reference sequence). V gave up 6 bases and J gave up 0 bases; unmatched junction bases: 8. Here the CDR3 reads CSAVPGTGMNTEAFF. CDR3 DNA sequence: TGCAGTGCCGTACCGGGGACAGGGATGAACACTGAAGCTTTCTTT.

This clonotype was found a few times. CDR3 DNA: TGTGCCAGCAGCCAACCAGGGGCCACTGAAGCTTTCTTT. Protein product: CASSQPGATEAFF. The V and J genes are TRBV7-9 and TRBJ1-1; tentatively, D is TRBD1 (6 bases). Between the trimmed V and J ends, which lost 5 bases and 4 bases, there was a span of 11 bases. The CDR3 is made up of 13 amino acids. Germline V CDR1 and CDR2: SEHNR, FQNEAQ (reference sequence). Together with reference TRBV7-9 and TRBJ1-1, the CDR3 gives the full variable domain: DTGVSQNPRHKITKRGQNVTFRCDPISEHNRLYWYRQTLGQGPEFLTYFQNEAQLEKSRLLSDRFSAERPKGSFSTLEIQRTEQGDSAMYLCASSQPGATEAFFGQGTRLTVV.

The chain joins TRBV7-2 to TRBJ1-5; 7 bases map to TRBD1. The CDR3 consists of 15 residues. Germline CDR1 is SGHTA and CDR2 is FQGNSA. The V segment lost 3 bases and the J segment 4 bases; nucleotides outside the gene matches: 6. CDR3 sequence reads: CASSFHRGSNQPQHF. For the CDR3, the DNA is TGTGCCAGCAGCTTCCACAGGGGTTCGAATCAGCCCCAGCATTTT. The full variable domain, rest sourced from reference TRBV7-2 and TRBJ1-5, is GAGVSQSPSNKVTEKGKDVELRCDPISGHTALYWYRQSLGQGLEFLIYFQGNSAPDKSGLPSDRFSAERTGGSVSTLTIQRTQQEDSAVYLCASSFHRGSNQPQHFGDGTRLSIL.

Ten or more counts support this clonotype. The chain carries TRBV7-2 and TRBJ2-7; 9 bases agree with TRBD2. This CDR3 has 17 amino acids. Germline V gene data show CDR1 as SGHTA and CDR2 as FQGNSA. Losses at the gene ends were 1 base for V and 1 base for J; bases not matched to a gene: 8. Written as DNA, the CDR3 is TGTGCCAGCAGCTTAGTGGCGTTAGCGGGAGATTCCTACGAGCAGTACTTC. This codes for CASSLVALAGDSYEQYF.

The rearrangement links TRBV20-1 to TRBJ2-1, with D uncertain. The germline CDR1 and CDR2 sequences are DFQATT and SNEGSKA (reference sequence). With 4 bases removed from V and 2 bases from J, the gap between germline ends came to 21 bases. This CDR3 is 17 amino acids long. The CDR3 coding sequence is TGCAGTGCTATGGCCCTAGGCGGAGACCTTACCTACAATGAGCAGTTCTTC. It specifies CSAMALGGDLTYNEQFF.

At least ten counts were recorded for this clonotype. The chain joins TRBV12-3 or TRBV12-4 to TRBJ2-7; D gene unclear. The CDR3 has 12 amino acids. V was pared by 6 bases and J by 2 bases, with 8 bases between. In DNA, the CDR3 is TGTGCCAGCAGCCAAAGGGCCTACGAGCAGTACTTC. Protein product: CASSQRAYEQYF.

This clonotype was picked up a small number of times. The CDR3 sequence: CASSFGIVGELFF. CDR3 in DNA: TGTGCCAGCAGTTTCGGAATAGTCGGGGAGCTGTTTTTT. This rearrangement joins TRBV6-2 or TRBV6-3 to TRBJ2-2; D call uncertain. There are 13 residues in the CDR3. Trimming left V 4 bases short and J 7 bases short, with 10 bases between. Per the germline V gene, CDR1 is MNHEY and CDR2 is SVGEGT.

J is TRBJ2-5 and V is TRBV7-4; 10 nucleotides align to TRBD2. V lost 3 bases to trimming and J lost 1 base; unmatched junction nucleotides: 8. Germline CDR1 is SGHVT and CDR2 is SQSDAQ. The CDR3 runs to 17 residues. CDR3 sequence reads: CASSFSELAGLQETQYF. In DNA, the CDR3 is TGTGCCAGCAGCTTTTCTGAACTAGCGGGACTCCAAGAGACCCAGTACTTC.

The rearrangement uses TRBV20-1 and TRBJ2-1, with 8 bases identical to TRBD2. V shed 1 base, J shed 9 bases, and the junction held 5 bases outside the gene matches. The CDR3 contains 13 residues. Per the germline V gene, CDR1 is DFQATT and CDR2 is SNEGSKA (reference sequence). The CDR3 sequence is CSARGRGATEQFF. In DNA, the CDR3 is TGCAGTGCTAGAGGGCGGGGGGCTACTGAGCAGTTCTTC.

This clonotype is categorized as large. The chain employs TRBV4-1 and TRBJ1-2; tentatively, D is TRBD1 (6 bases). V lost 0 bases and J 8 bases, leaving 16 bases between the germline ends. The CDR3 has 15 residues. Germline CDR1 reads MGHRA; CDR2 reads YSYEKL. The CDR3 nucleotides read TGCGCCAGCAGCCAAGAAGATACAGGGATGGCAGGCTACACCTTC. This sequence encodes CASSQEDTGMAGYTF.

As concerns this clonotype: A junction boundary mismatches the germline segment, possibly from a read error. This rearrangement joins TRBV2 to TRBJ1-6; 8 bases align to TRBD1. The CDR3 covers 15 residues. CDR1 SNHLY and CDR2 FYNNEI come from the germline V gene. The CDR3: CVSTEVDRVGSPLYF. The CDR3 DNA reads TGTGTCAGCACCGAAGTGGACAGGGTCGGATCACCCCTCTACTTT.